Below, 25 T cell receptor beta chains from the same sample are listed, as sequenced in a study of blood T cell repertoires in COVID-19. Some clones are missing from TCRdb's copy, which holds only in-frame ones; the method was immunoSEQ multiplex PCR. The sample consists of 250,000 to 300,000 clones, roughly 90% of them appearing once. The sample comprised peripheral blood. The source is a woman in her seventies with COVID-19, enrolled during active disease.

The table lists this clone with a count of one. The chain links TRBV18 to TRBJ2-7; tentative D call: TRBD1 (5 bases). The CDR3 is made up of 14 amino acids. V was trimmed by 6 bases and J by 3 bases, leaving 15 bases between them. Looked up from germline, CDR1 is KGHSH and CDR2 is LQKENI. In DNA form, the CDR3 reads TGTGCCAGCTCTCCCCTTTCAGGGAACTACGAGCAGTACTTC. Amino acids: CASSPLSGNYEQYF.

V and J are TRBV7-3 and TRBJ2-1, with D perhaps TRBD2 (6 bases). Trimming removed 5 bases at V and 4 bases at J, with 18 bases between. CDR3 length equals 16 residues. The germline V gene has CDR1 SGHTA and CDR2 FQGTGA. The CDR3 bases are TGTGCCAGCAGCGGGGGGTCCGGGACGGAGTACAATGAGCAGTTCTTC. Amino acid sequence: CASSGGSGTEYNEQFF.

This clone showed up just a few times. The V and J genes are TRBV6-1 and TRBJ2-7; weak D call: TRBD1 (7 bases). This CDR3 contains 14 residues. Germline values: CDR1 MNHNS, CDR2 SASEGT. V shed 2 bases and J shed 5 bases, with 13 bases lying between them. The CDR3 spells CASSERQGGHEQYF. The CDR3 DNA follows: TGTGCCAGCAGTGAACGACAGGGAGGTCACGAGCAGTACTTC.

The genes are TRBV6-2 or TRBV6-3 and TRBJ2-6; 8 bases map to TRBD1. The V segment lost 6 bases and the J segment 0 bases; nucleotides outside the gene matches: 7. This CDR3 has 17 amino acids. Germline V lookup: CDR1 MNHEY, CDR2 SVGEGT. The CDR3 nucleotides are TGTGCCAGCAGCCTCAGGGGGCCGGGCTCTGGGGCCAACGTCCTGACTTTC. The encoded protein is CASSLRGPGSGANVLTF.

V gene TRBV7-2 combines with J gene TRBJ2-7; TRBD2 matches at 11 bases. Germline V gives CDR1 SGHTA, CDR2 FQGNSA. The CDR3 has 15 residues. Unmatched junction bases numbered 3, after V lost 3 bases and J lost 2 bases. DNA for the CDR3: TGTGCCAGCAGCTTTAGCGGGGGGGGTCCCTACGAGCAGTACTTC. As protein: CASSFSGGGPYEQYF.

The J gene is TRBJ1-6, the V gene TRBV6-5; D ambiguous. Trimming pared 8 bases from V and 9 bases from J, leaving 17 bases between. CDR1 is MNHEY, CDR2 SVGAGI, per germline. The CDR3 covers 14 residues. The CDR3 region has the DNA TGTGCCAGCGGTACGAGGGTGGTAGGTTCACCCCTCCACTTT. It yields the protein CASGTRVVGSPLHF.

This CDR3 reads CASSSAGNEQFF. CDR3 coding DNA: TGTGCCAGCAGTTCGGCGGGGAATGAGCAGTTCTTC. The chain joins TRBV12-3 or TRBV12-4 to TRBJ2-1; D might be TRBD2 (6 bases). This CDR3 region has 12 residues. The V and J ends lost 4 bases and 7 bases respectively, with 8 bases between them.

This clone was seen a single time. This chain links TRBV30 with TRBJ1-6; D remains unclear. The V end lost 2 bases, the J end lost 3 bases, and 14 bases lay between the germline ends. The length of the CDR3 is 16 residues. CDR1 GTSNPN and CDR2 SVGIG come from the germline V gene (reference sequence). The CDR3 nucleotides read TGTGCCTGGAGTCCGCGGAGGGTTGACTATAATTCACCCCTCCACTTT. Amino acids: CAWSPRRVDYNSPLHF.

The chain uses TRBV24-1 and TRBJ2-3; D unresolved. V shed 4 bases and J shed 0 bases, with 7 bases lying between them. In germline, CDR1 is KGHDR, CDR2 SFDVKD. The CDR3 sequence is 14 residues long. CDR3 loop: CATSDWQSTDTQYF. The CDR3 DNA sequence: TGTGCCACCAGTGACTGGCAGAGCACAGATACGCAGTATTTT.

CDR3 nucleotide sequence: TGCGCCAGCAGTCAAAGGGAGGGTCCCGGTCAGCCCCAGCATTTT. This gives the protein CASSQREGPGQPQHF. The V gene is TRBV4-1, the J gene TRBJ1-5; D uncertain. CDR1 is MGHRA and CDR2 is YSYEKL in the germline V gene. V dropped 6 bases and J dropped 6 bases, with 18 bases sitting between them. The CDR3 loop spans 15 amino acids.

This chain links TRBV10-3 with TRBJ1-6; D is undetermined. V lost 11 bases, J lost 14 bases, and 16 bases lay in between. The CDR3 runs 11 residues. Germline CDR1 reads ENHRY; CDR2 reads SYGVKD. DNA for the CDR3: TGTGCCGCCGGGAAGACGTGGGCCCTCCACTTT. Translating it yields CAAGKTWALHF.

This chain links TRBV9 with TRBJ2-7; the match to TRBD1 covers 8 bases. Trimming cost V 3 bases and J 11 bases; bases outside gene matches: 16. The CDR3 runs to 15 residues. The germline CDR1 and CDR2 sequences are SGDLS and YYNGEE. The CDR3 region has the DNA TGTGCCAGCAGCGACGGACAGGGCAATATTCGTCTTGAGTACTTC. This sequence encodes CASSDGQGNIRLEYF. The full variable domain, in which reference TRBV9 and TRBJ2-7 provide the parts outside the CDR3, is DSGVTQTPKHLITATGQRVTLRCSPRSGDLSVYWYQQSLDQGLQFLIQYYNGEERAKGNILERFSAQQFPDLHSELNLSSLELGDSALYFCASSDGQGNIRLEYFGPGTRLTVT.

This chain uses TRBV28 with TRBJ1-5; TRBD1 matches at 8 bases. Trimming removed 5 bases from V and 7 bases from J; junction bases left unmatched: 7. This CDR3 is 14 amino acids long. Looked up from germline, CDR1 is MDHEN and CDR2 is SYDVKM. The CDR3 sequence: CASSDQGAGQPQHF. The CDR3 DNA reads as TGTGCCAGCAGTGACCAGGGGGCAGGCCAGCCCCAGCATTTT.

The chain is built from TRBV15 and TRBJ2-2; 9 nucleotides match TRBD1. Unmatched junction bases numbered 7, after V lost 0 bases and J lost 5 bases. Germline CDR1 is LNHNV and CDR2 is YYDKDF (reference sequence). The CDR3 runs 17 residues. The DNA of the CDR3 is TGTGCCACCAGCAGAGATCGCCCGGGACAGGGAACCGGGGAGCTGTTTTTT. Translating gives CATSRDRPGQGTGELFF.

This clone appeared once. Here the CDR3 DNA reads TGTGCCAGCAGCTTAAGGGTTGGCACTAGCGGGGGCACAGATACGCAGTATTTT. It specifies CASSLRVGTSGGTDTQYF. The chain carries TRBV7-3 and TRBJ2-3; 10 bases align to TRBD2. The CDR3 is 18 amino acids. Per the germline V gene, CDR1 is SGHTA and CDR2 is FQGTGA. Germline trimming cut 1 base from V and 1 base from J; bases unmatched to any gene: 8.

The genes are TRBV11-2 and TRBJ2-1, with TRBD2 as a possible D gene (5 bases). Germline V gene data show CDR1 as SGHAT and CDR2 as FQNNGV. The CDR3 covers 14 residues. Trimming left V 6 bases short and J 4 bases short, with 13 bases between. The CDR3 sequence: CASSFVGLYNEQFF. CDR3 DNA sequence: TGTGCCAGCAGTTTCGTTGGACTTTACAATGAGCAGTTCTTC.

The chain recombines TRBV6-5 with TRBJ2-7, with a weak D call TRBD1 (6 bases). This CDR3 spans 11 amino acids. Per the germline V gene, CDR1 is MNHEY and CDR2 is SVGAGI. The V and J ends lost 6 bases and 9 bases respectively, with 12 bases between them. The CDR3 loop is CASSQDSLQYF. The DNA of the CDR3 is TGTGCCAGCAGCCAGGACAGCCTGCAGTACTTC.

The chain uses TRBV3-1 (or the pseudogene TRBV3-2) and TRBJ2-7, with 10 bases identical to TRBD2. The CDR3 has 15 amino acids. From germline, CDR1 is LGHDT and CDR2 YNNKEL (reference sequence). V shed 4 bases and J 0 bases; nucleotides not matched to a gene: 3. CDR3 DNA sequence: TGTGCCAGCAGCCCGGTAGCGGGGGGCTCCTACGAGCAGTACTTC. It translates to CASSPVAGGSYEQYF.

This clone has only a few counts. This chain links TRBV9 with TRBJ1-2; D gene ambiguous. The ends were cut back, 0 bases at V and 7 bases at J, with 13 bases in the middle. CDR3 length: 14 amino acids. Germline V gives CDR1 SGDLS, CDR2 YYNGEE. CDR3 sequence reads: CASSVAFAGFGYTF. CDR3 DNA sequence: TGTGCCAGCAGCGTAGCTTTCGCGGGGTTTGGCTACACCTTC. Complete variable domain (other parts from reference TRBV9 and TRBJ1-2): DSGVTQTPKHLITATGQRVTLRCSPRSGDLSVYWYQQSLDQGLQFLIQYYNGEERAKGNILERFSAQQFPDLHSELNLSSLELGDSALYFCASSVAFAGFGYTFGSGTRLTVV.

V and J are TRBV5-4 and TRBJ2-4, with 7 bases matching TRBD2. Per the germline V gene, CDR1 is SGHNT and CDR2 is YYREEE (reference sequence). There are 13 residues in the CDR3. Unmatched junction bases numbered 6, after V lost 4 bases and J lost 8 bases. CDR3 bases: TGTGCCAGCAGCCCCCAGGGAGGGGACATTCAGTACTTC. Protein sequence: CASSPQGGDIQYF.

The CDR3 here is CASSFQTYEQYF. Here the CDR3 DNA reads TGTGCCAGCAGCTTCCAGACCTACGAGCAGTACTTC. J is TRBJ2-7 and V is TRBV5-6; D not resolved. Germline CDR1 is SGHDT and CDR2 is YYEEEE. The CDR3 covers 12 residues. V was cut by 2 bases and J by 2 bases, with 5 bases left in between. The variable domain in full, completed from reference TRBV5-6 and TRBJ2-7, reads DAGVTQSPTHLIKTRGQQVTLRCSPKSGHDTVSWYQQALGQGPQFIFQYYEEEERQRGNFPDRFSGHQFPNYSSELNVNALLLGDSALYLCASSFQTYEQYFGPGTRLTVT.

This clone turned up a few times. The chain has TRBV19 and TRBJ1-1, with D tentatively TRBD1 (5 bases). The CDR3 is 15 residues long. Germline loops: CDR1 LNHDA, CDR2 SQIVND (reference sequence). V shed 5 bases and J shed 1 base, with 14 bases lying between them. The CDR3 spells CASSPTGTGNTEAFF. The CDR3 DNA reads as TGTGCCAGTAGTCCGACCGGGACTGGGAACACTGAAGCTTTCTTT.

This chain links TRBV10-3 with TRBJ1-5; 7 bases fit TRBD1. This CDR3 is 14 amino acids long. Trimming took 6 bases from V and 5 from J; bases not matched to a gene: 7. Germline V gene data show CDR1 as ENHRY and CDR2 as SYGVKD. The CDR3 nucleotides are TGTGCCATCAGCCCAACAGGGGTCGATCAGCCCCAGCATTTT. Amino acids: CAISPTGVDQPQHF.

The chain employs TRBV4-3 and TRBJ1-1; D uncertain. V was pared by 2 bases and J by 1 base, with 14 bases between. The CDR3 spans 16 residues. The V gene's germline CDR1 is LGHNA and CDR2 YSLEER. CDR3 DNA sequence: TGCGCCAGCAGCCAAAGAGCGGGCCAAGGGAACACTGAAGCTTTCTTT. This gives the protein CASSQRAGQGNTEAFF.

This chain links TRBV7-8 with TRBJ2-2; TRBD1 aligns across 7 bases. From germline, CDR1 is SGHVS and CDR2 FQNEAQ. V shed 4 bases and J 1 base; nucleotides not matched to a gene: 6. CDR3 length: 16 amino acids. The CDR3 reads CASSYRRDRNTGELFF. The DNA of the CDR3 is TGTGCCAGCAGCTACCGCCGGGACAGGAACACCGGGGAGCTGTTTTTT.